Listed below are T cell receptor beta chains from one sample, sequenced in a study of T cells in Graves' hyperthyroidism and ophthalmopathy. TCRdb processed the multiplex PCR reads anew with MiXCR; each CDR3 protein has one entry. The sample holds 300,000 to 400,000 distinct CDR3 sequences, 21% seen once. The sequencing sample was made of blood. These receptors were collected from a woman aged 45-65 years with Graves' hyperthyroidism. CDR3s include the opening cysteine and the closing phenylalanine or tryptophan. The D gene is left open where the match is weak. Size is omitted from some rows. Given values are once, few, many or a class for expanded clones.

J gene: TRBJ2-1; D gene: .; V gene: TRBV7-6; clone size: .; CDR3 protein: CASSPFLGPSYNEQFF; CDR3 DNA: TGTGCCAGCAGCCCATTCTTGGGCCCCTCCTACAATGAGCAGTTCTTC
J gene: TRBJ2-5; D gene: .; V gene: TRBV7-8; clone size: many; CDR3 protein: CASSPSQRETQYF; CDR3 DNA: TGTGCCAGCTCCCCTTCCCAGCGAGAGACCCAGTACTTC
J gene: TRBJ1-1; D gene: .; V gene: TRBV12-3/TRBV12-4; clone size: .; CDR3 protein: CASSTARNTEAFF; CDR3 DNA: TGTGCCAGCAGTACAGCACGGAACACTGAAGCTTTCTTT
J gene: TRBJ1-1; D gene: .; V gene: TRBV20-1; clone size: once; CDR3 protein: CGADSIGLGVAFF; CDR3 DNA: TGCGGTGCAGACTCTATCGGGCTAGGTGTAGCTTTCTTT
J gene: TRBJ1-4; D gene: .; V gene: TRBV12-3/TRBV12-4; clone size: many; CDR3 protein: CASTTRQSNEKLFF; CDR3 DNA: TGTGCCAGCACCACCCGACAGTCTAATGAAAAACTGTTTTTT
J gene: TRBJ1-5; D gene: .; V gene: TRBV7-8; clone size: many; CDR3 protein: CASSLDRVSQPQHF; CDR3 DNA: TGTGCCAGCAGCTTAGACAGGGTATCCCAGCCCCAGCATTTT
J gene: TRBJ2-5; D gene: .; V gene: TRBV10-3; clone size: .; CDR3 protein: CAAGDRVETQYF; CDR3 DNA: TGTGCCGCGGGAGACAGGGTAGAGACCCAGTACTTC
J gene: TRBJ2-3; D gene: TRBD1; V gene: TRBV28; clone size: many; CDR3 protein: CASSTDREFTDTQYF; CDR3 DNA: TGTGCCAGCTCAACGGACAGGGAGTTCACAGATACGCAGTATTTT
J gene: TRBJ1-4; D gene: TRBD1; V gene: TRBV18; clone size: few; CDR3 protein: CASSPGTGAEKLFF; CDR3 DNA: TGTGCCAGCTCACCAGGGACAGGGGCTGAAAAACTGTTTTTT
J gene: TRBJ2-2; D gene: TRBD2; V gene: TRBV5-1; clone size: many; CDR3 protein: CASSSSGGTGELFF; CDR3 DNA: TGCGCCAGCAGCTCATCGGGGGGCACCGGGGAGCTGTTTTTT
J gene: TRBJ1-6; D gene: TRBD1; V gene: TRBV12-3/TRBV12-4; clone size: .; CDR3 protein: CASSRGAGGPSNSPLHF; CDR3 DNA: TGTGCCAGCAGTAGGGGGGCAGGGGGCCCCTCTAATTCACCCCTCCACTTT
J gene: TRBJ1-6; D gene: .; V gene: TRBV2; clone size: many; CDR3 protein: CASGGGPLKLPLHF; CDR3 DNA: TGTGCCAGCGGGGGGGGACCGTTAAAGTTACCCCTCCACTTT
J gene: TRBJ1-2; D gene: TRBD1; V gene: TRBV12-3/TRBV12-4; clone size: .; CDR3 protein: CASRPDRVGGYTF; CDR3 DNA: TGTGCCAGCAGGCCCGACAGGGTTGGTGGCTACACCTTC
J gene: TRBJ2-4; D gene: TRBD2; V gene: TRBV6-1; clone size: many; CDR3 protein: CASSEASGGAEFAKNIQYF; CDR3 DNA: TGTGCCAGCAGTGAAGCGAGCGGGGGGGCGGAATTTGCCAAAAACATTCAGTACTTC
J gene: TRBJ1-2; D gene: .; V gene: TRBV5-6; clone size: .; CDR3 protein: CASSLRRTTRGGYTF; CDR3 DNA: TGTGCCAGCAGCTTGCGGCGGACCACTCGGGGCGGCTACACCTTC
J gene: TRBJ2-1; D gene: .; V gene: TRBV20-1; clone size: many; CDR3 protein: CSPSDNEQFF; CDR3 DNA: TGCAGTCCTAGCGACAATGAGCAGTTCTTC
J gene: TRBJ1-1; D gene: .; V gene: TRBV20-1; clone size: many; CDR3 protein: CSARKEGNTEAFF; CDR3 DNA: TGCAGTGCTAGGAAAGAGGGGAACACTGAAGCTTTCTTT
J gene: TRBJ1-1; D gene: TRBD1; V gene: TRBV29-1; clone size: .; CDR3 protein: CSVATGGGTEAFF; CDR3 DNA: TGCAGCGTGGCGACAGGGGGCGGCACTGAAGCTTTCTTT
J gene: TRBJ1-2; D gene: .; V gene: TRBV28; clone size: many; CDR3 protein: CASSSYSRTNYGYTF; CDR3 DNA: TGTGCCAGCAGTTCCTACTCAAGGACTAACTATGGCTACACCTTC
J gene: TRBJ2-2; D gene: TRBD2; V gene: TRBV3-1; clone size: many; CDR3 protein: CASSRTSANAGELFF; CDR3 DNA: TGTGCCAGCAGCCGGACTAGCGCGAATGCCGGGGAGCTGTTTTTT
J gene: TRBJ2-4; D gene: .; V gene: TRBV4-1; clone size: few; CDR3 protein: CASSRERTQRKNIQYF; CDR3 DNA: TGCGCCAGCAGCCGAGAGCGGACCCAACGTAAAAACATTCAGTACTTC
J gene: TRBJ2-3; D gene: .; V gene: TRBV7-9; clone size: .; CDR3 protein: CASSKPRGSTDTQYF; CDR3 DNA: TGTGCCAGCAGCAAACCGAGAGGGAGCACAGATACGCAGTATTTT
J gene: TRBJ2-7; D gene: .; V gene: TRBV7-9; clone size: many; CDR3 protein: CASSSLMGPIYEQYF; CDR3 DNA: TGTGCCAGCAGCTCTTTAATGGGACCGATCTACGAGCAGTACTTC
J gene: TRBJ1-5; D gene: .; V gene: TRBV2; clone size: .; CDR3 protein: CASSDPQSNQPQHF; CDR3 DNA: TGTGCCAGCAGTGATCCGCAAAGCAATCAGCCCCAGCATTTT
J gene: TRBJ2-7; D gene: .; V gene: TRBV19; clone size: few; CDR3 protein: CASTPRGGRPSSYEQYF; CDR3 DNA: TGTGCCAGTACCCCTCGGGGCGGACGGCCGAGCTCCTACGAGCAGTACTTC
J gene: TRBJ2-3; D gene: .; V gene: TRBV20-1; clone size: many; CDR3 protein: CSARVPGAGMADTQYF; CDR3 DNA: TGCAGTGCTAGAGTCCCCGGGGCGGGGATGGCAGATACGCAGTATTTT
J gene: TRBJ1-3; D gene: TRBD1; V gene: TRBV30; clone size: many; CDR3 protein: CAWRDRGWGNTIYF; CDR3 DNA: TGTGCCTGGAGAGACAGGGGGTGGGGAAACACCATATATTTT
J gene: TRBJ2-5; D gene: TRBD2; V gene: TRBV12-3/TRBV12-4; clone size: few; CDR3 protein: CATKAGVMKETQYF; CDR3 DNA: TGTGCCACTAAAGCGGGAGTAATGAAAGAGACCCAGTACTTC
J gene: TRBJ1-2; D gene: .; V gene: TRBV30; clone size: .; CDR3 protein: CAWSANYGYTF; CDR3 DNA: TGTGCCTGGAGCGCGAACTATGGCTACACCTTC
J gene: TRBJ1-2; D gene: TRBD1; V gene: TRBV18; clone size: many; CDR3 protein: CASSPDYRGYGYTF; CDR3 DNA: TGTGCCAGCTCACCAGATTACAGGGGCTATGGCTACACCTTC
J gene: TRBJ2-1; D gene: TRBD2; V gene: TRBV27; clone size: many; CDR3 protein: CASRTGTSVYNEQFF; CDR3 DNA: TGTGCCAGCAGAACCGGGACTAGCGTGTACAATGAGCAGTTCTTC
J gene: TRBJ1-6; D gene: .; V gene: TRBV6-2/TRBV6-3; clone size: few; CDR3 protein: CASSYTEARNSPLHF; CDR3 DNA: TGTGCCAGCAGTTACACTGAGGCGCGGAATTCACCCCTCCACTTT
J gene: TRBJ2-3; D gene: .; V gene: TRBV4-1; clone size: many; CDR3 protein: CASSQVQQAASTDTQYF; CDR3 DNA: TGCGCCAGCAGCCAAGTCCAACAGGCCGCTAGCACAGATACGCAGTATTTT
J gene: TRBJ2-3; D gene: .; V gene: TRBV7-2; clone size: once; CDR3 protein: CASSSTTVTDTQYF; CDR3 DNA: TGTGCCAGCAGCTCCACGACGGTCACAGATACGCAGTATTTT
J gene: TRBJ1-4; D gene: TRBD1; V gene: TRBV7-8; clone size: .; CDR3 protein: CASSTRDRVGKLFF; CDR3 DNA: TGTGCCAGCAGCACCCGGGACAGGGTGGGAAAACTGTTTTTT
J gene: TRBJ1-5; D gene: .; V gene: TRBV6-1; clone size: many; CDR3 protein: CASSDRDSPNQPQHF; CDR3 DNA: TGTGCCAGCAGTGATCGTGACAGCCCAAATCAGCCCCAGCATTTT
J gene: TRBJ2-7; D gene: .; V gene: TRBV7-9; clone size: many; CDR3 protein: CASSPATDASYEQYF; CDR3 DNA: TGTGCCAGCAGCCCTGCGACAGACGCTAGCTACGAGCAGTACTTC
J gene: TRBJ1-5; D gene: TRBD1; V gene: TRBV6-1; clone size: many; CDR3 protein: CASSPGTGVSNQPQHF; CDR3 DNA: TGTGCCAGCAGCCCTGGGACAGGGGTTAGCAATCAGCCCCAGCATTTT
J gene: TRBJ2-7; D gene: .; V gene: TRBV20-1; clone size: few; CDR3 protein: CSARELTGYSYEQYF; CDR3 DNA: TGCAGTGCTAGAGAGTTGACAGGATACTCCTACGAGCAGTACTTC
J gene: TRBJ2-3; D gene: TRBD2; V gene: TRBV20-1; clone size: many; CDR3 protein: CSATAGGPTDTQYF; CDR3 DNA: TGCAGTGCTACAGCGGGAGGCCCCACAGATACGCAGTATTTT
J gene: TRBJ1-1; D gene: .; V gene: TRBV13; clone size: many; CDR3 protein: CASSKRDIGTEAFF; CDR3 DNA: TGTGCCAGCAGCAAGAGGGATATAGGCACTGAAGCTTTCTTT
J gene: TRBJ1-1; D gene: .; V gene: TRBV2; clone size: .; CDR3 protein: CASSEARVEAFF; CDR3 DNA: TGTGCCAGCAGTGAAGCGAGGGTAGAAGCTTTCTTT
J gene: TRBJ1-1; D gene: .; V gene: TRBV3-1; clone size: .; CDR3 protein: CASSPKFTAARAATEAFF; CDR3 DNA: TGTGCCAGCAGCCCCAAGTTCACTGCGGCCAGGGCGGCCACTGAAGCTTTCTTT
J gene: TRBJ1-2; D gene: .; V gene: TRBV18; clone size: many; CDR3 protein: CASSLGGEGYTF; CDR3 DNA: TGTGCCAGCTCACTCGGAGGCGAGGGCTACACCTTC
J gene: TRBJ2-2; D gene: .; V gene: TRBV6-1; clone size: many; CDR3 protein: CASSDRSGTGELFF; CDR3 DNA: TGTGCCAGCAGTGATAGAAGTGGAACCGGGGAGCTGTTTTTT
J gene: TRBJ1-1; D gene: TRBD1; V gene: TRBV2; clone size: many; CDR3 protein: CASNRGGTEAFF; CDR3 DNA: TGTGCCAGTAACAGGGGTGGGACTGAAGCTTTCTTT
J gene: TRBJ2-1; D gene: TRBD2; V gene: TRBV7-8; clone size: many; CDR3 protein: CASSSGLAISSYNEQFF; CDR3 DNA: TGTGCCAGCAGCTCCGGACTAGCTATAAGCTCCTACAATGAGCAGTTCTTC
J gene: TRBJ2-1; D gene: .; V gene: TRBV7-9; clone size: many; CDR3 protein: CASSLRTVKDNEQFF; CDR3 DNA: TGTGCCAGCAGCTTAAGGACAGTTAAGGACAATGAGCAGTTCTTC
J gene: TRBJ1-2; D gene: TRBD1; V gene: TRBV5-1; clone size: .; CDR3 protein: CASSLTGTGAHGYTF; CDR3 DNA: TGCGCCAGCAGCTTAACCGGGACAGGGGCCCATGGCTACACCTTC
J gene: TRBJ1-5; D gene: .; V gene: TRBV3-1; clone size: many; CDR3 protein: CASSQDGGRGNQPQHF; CDR3 DNA: TGTGCCAGCAGCCAAGATGGGGGACGGGGCAATCAGCCCCAGCATTTT
J gene: TRBJ2-1; D gene: .; V gene: TRBV12-3/TRBV12-4; clone size: few; CDR3 protein: CASIKSSYSEQFF; CDR3 DNA: TGTGCCAGCATTAAGAGCTCCTACAGTGAGCAGTTCTTC
J gene: TRBJ1-1; D gene: .; V gene: TRBV6-4; clone size: many; CDR3 protein: CASLRVPGSTEAFF; CDR3 DNA: TGTGCCAGCCTGAGAGTTCCAGGGAGCACTGAAGCTTTCTTT
J gene: TRBJ2-7; D gene: .; V gene: TRBV20-1; clone size: .; CDR3 protein: CSASVAEPYEQYF; CDR3 DNA: TGCAGTGCTAGTGTGGCGGAACCCTACGAGCAGTACTTC
J gene: TRBJ2-1; D gene: TRBD2; V gene: TRBV20-1; clone size: many; CDR3 protein: CSASTRLAGGQSQFF; CDR3 DNA: TGCAGTGCGTCTACCCGACTAGCGGGAGGCCAGAGCCAGTTCTTC
J gene: TRBJ2-1; D gene: TRBD2; V gene: TRBV15; clone size: many; CDR3 protein: CATSRGTSGRLYEQFF; CDR3 DNA: TGTGCCACCAGCAGAGGGACTAGCGGGAGGTTGTATGAGCAGTTCTTC
J gene: TRBJ2-3; D gene: TRBD2; V gene: TRBV27; clone size: .; CDR3 protein: CASSSSGGALDTQYF; CDR3 DNA: TGTGCCAGCAGTTCTAGCGGGGGGGCATTAGATACGCAGTATTTT